This section outlines one T cell receptor beta chain sequence together with its context. Its specific antigen is unknown. No clone much larger than this one lies a single base away; base qualities are absent. The data derive from a study of OX40 agonist ivuxolimab in advanced cancers. In the study overall: Ivuxolimab was an agonistic, fully human IgG2 monoclonal antibody directed against OX40 (CD134), a costimulatory receptor. Intravenous ivuxolimab was administered to patients every 2 weeks at six dose levels: 0.01, 0.1, 0.3, 1.5, 3 and 10 mg/kg. Among the approximately 50 dose-escalation patients, about 19 had hepatocellular carcinoma, around 15 melanoma, 9 renal cell carcinoma and 9 head and neck cancer. In the dose-escalation cohort, 82.7% of patients were male, and the mean age was approximately 55 years, with a range of about 23 to 85. Patients were allowed to have had prior anti-PD-1, anti-PD-L1 or anti-CTLA-4 therapy, and approximately 40% of the dose-escalation patients had been treated with checkpoint inhibitors. Partial responses occurred in three dose-escalation patients: two with cutaneous melanoma and one with hepatocellular carcinoma. The point of sequencing TCRbeta in the periphery was to test whether ivuxolimab changed TCR sequence diversity and drove clonal T-cell expansion. The paper describes the monotherapy dose-escalation part (N ≈ 52 patients) of the phase I trial of ivuxolimab.

What the work shows at the level of the full study, not this receptor alone: Clonal expansion of both CD4+ and CD8+ blood T cells was observed from baseline to week 6 at doses 0.1 to 3.0 mg/kg. In partial responders in the 0.1-3.0 mg/kg groups, normalized peripheral clonal expansion was found to be among the lowest, especially among CD8+ T cells. Low levels of normalized T-cell clonal expansion were also seen in some patients who did not respond. The antigen specificity of the peripheral T cells that underwent clonal expansion was not determined. After ivuxolimab, more expanded clones were found on average in CD8+ T cells than in CD4+ T cells.

Genomic DNA was isolated from the sorted cells so that the TCRbeta CDR3 region could be sequenced. TCRbeta CDR3 regions were sequenced using the immunoSEQ Assay. This immuneACCESS table, as held by TCRdb, lists in-frame sequences with V and J called but not all clones. Of the missing ones, under half trace to an unresolved V gene in checked studies; the others have no known cause. Here the sample has 35,000 to 50,000 clones; around nine tenths occur a single time. Together, the top ten hold around 13% of the sample. Patients with a history of autoimmune disease or receiving systemic immunosuppression were excluded from the trial. Peripheral blood for TCR sequencing was drawn from every dose cohort at baseline, at cycle 4 day 1 and at cycle 7 day 1. The samples were taken from a phase I, first-in-human, multicenter, open-label dose-escalation trial of ivuxolimab. Adults with locally advanced or metastatic melanoma, renal cell carcinoma, hepatocellular carcinoma or head and neck squamous cell carcinoma were enrolled in the trial. Before TCR sequencing, CD4+ T cells and CD8+ T cells from peripheral blood were sorted into separate populations.

Counted from cysteine to phenylalanine, this CDR3 has 16 amino acids. The CDR3 DNA has 48 bases and is translated from base 1. CDR1 and CDR2, looked up from the germline V gene, are MNHEY and SVGAGI. V loses 0 bases at its end and J loses 3 bases; junction bases beyond the gene matches: 3. This sequence originates from an adult with an advanced solid tumor such as melanoma, head and neck, liver or kidney cancer. The starting material was CD4+ or CD8+ T cells sorted from blood, obtained in a trial of the OX40 agonist ivuxolimab. The chain is assembled from TRBV6-5 and TRBJ2-7; 12 central bases correspond to TRBD2. In nucleotides, the sequence is TGTGCCAGCAGTTACTCGACTAGCGGGGGAATCTACGAGCAGTACTTC. It translates as CASSYSTSGGIYEQYF.